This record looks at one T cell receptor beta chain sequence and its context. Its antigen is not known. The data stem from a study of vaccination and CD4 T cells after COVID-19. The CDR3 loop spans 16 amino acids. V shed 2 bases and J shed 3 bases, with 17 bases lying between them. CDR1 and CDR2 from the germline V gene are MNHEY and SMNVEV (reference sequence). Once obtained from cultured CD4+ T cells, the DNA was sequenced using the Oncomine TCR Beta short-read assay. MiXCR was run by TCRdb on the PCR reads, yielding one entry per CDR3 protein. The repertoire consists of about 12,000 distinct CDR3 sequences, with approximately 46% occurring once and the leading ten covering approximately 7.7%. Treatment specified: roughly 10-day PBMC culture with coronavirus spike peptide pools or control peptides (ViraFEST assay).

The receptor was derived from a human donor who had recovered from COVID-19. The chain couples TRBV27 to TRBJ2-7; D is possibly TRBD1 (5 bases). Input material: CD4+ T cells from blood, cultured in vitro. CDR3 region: CASSLLSRGIVYEQYF. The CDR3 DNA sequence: TGTGCCAGCAGTTTACTCTCAAGGGGAATCGTCTACGAGCAGTACTTC.